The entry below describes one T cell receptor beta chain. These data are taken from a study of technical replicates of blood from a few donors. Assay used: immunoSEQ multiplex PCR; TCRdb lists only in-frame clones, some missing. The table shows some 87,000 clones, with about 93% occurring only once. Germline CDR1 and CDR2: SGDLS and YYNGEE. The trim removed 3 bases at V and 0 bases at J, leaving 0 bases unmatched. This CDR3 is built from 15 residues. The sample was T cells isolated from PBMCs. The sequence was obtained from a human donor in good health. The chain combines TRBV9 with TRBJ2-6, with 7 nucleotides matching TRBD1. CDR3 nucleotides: TGTGCCAGCAGCGGACAGGGCTCTGGGGCCAACGTCCTGACTTTC. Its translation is CASSGQGSGANVLTF.